This T cell receptor beta chain was captured by sequencing in a study of CD8+ T cells in alopecia areata. At the level of the study: For 6 to 18 months, tofacitinib was taken, and 6 months off drug followed.

Peripheral blood, together with lesional scalp punch biopsies, was collected from alopecia areata patients. Sorted out of PBMCs were CD4+ T cells and CD8+ T cells. Study results and caveats: Elevated clonality characterized lesional scalp relative to normal scalp, particularly in alopecia totalis/universalis.

V lost 4 bases, J lost 3 bases, and 2 bases stayed unmatched. The CDR3 totals 12 residues. Germline CDR1 is SQVTM and CDR2 is ANQGSEA. This clone was counted a few times. As yet, its antigen is unknown. Isolated RNA was reverse transcribed into cDNA used as the sequencing template. The assay was immunoSEQ multiplex PCR, and TCRdb's table has in-frame clones only and misses some. The sample carries about 250,000 clones, 67% recorded once. Sample: CD4+ T cells sorted from blood, taken at week 0. V is TRBV29-1 and J is TRBJ2-5; 7 bases line up with TRBD1. The TCR sequence derives from a human donor with alopecia areata. The CDR3, as DNA: TGCAGCGTTGCCGGACAGGAAGAGACCCAGTACTTC. Its translation is CSVAGQEETQYF.